This T cell receptor (beta chain) was recovered during a study of cytomegalovirus exposure and HLA in healthy donors. Study-level background: The approximately 110 validation repertoires were reported in a later analysis to have been generated on the same platform as the roughly 670 first-cohort repertoires.

TCRdb keeps only in-frame clones here, not all; method: immunoSEQ multiplex PCR. Among about 97,000 clones listed, approximately 94% were seen once. Findings and caveats of the study: Researchers catalogued under 200 TCR beta chains as cytomegalovirus-associated.

V was clipped by 4 bases and J by 0 bases, with 10 bases between them. The germline V gene has CDR1 PRHDT and CDR2 FYEKMQ (reference sequence). There are 15 residues in the CDR3. With respect to this clone: Its antigen is not identified.

The source is a woman aged 18-35 years in good health and CMV-seronegative. The chain carries TRBV13 and TRBJ2-1; D gene ambiguous. Sequenced: PBMCs. The CDR3 reads CASSSPRSSYNEQFF. Written as DNA, the CDR3 is TGTGCCAGCAGCTCTCCCCGGAGCTCCTACAATGAGCAGTTCTTC.